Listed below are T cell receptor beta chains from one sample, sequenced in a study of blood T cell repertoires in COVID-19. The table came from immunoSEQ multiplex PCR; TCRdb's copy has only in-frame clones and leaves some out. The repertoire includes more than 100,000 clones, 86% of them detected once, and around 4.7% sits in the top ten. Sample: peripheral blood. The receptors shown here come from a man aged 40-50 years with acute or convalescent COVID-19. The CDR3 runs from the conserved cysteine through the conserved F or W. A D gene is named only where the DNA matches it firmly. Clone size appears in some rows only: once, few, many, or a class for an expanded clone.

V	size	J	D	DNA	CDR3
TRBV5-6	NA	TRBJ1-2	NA	TGTGCCAGCAGCTTTGACCAGGTTTTTGATGGCTACACCTTC	CASSFDQVFDGYTF
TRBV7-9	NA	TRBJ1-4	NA	TGTGCCAGCAGCCCCGTCGGGGGAGTCGGTGAAAAACTGTTTTTT	CASSPVGGVGEKLFF
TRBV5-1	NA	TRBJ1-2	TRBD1	TGCGCCAGCAGCTCGCGACCGGGACAGGGGTATGGCTACACCTTC	CASSSRPGQGYGYTF
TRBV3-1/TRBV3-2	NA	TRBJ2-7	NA	TGTGCCAGCAGCCAAGTAGAGGGAGAGCAGTACTTC	CASSQVEGEQYF
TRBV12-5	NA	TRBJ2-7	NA	TGTGCTAGTGGTTTGGCCTCAGGGTTGTGGGAGCAGTACTTC	CASGLASGLWEQYF
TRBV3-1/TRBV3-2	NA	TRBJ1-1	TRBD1	TGTGCCAGCAGCCAGGCTAATGGACAGGGAGAAGCTTTCTTT	CASSQANGQGEAFF
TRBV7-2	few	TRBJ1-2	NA	TGTGCCAGCAGGGTCCAGGCTAACTATGGCTACACCTTC	CASRVQANYGYTF
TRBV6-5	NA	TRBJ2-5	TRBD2	TGTGCCAGCTCCGGGGCGGGAGGATTAGAGACCCAGTACTTC	CASSGAGGLETQYF
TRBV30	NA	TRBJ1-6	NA	TGTGCCTGGACAGGGCTCTCCTATAATTCACCCCTCCACTTT	CAWTGLSYNSPLHF
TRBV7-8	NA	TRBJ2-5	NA	TGTGCCAGCAGCTTAGGAGCTAGAAGAGGTCAAGAGACCCAGTACTTC	CASSLGARRGQETQYF
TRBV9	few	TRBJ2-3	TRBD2	TGTGCCAGCAGCGTATATTCACTAGCGGGCTCAGATACGCAGTATTTT	CASSVYSLAGSDTQYF
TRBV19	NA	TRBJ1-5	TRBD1	TGTGCCAGTAGTATTAGACAGGGGTTGAGTCAGCCCCAGCATTTT	CASSIRQGLSQPQHF
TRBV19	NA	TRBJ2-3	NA	TGTGCCAGTAGTCCCGGACAGTCTCTCACAGATACGCAGTATTTT	CASSPGQSLTDTQYF
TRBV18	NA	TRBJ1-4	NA	TGTGCCAGCTTACAAGGTCTGGAGGCAACTAATGAAAAACTGTTTTTT	CASLQGLEATNEKLFF
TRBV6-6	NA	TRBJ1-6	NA	TGTGCCAGCAGTGTCCAATCGCGATCACCCCTCCACTTT	CASSVQSRSPLHF
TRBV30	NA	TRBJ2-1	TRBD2	TGTGCCTGGAGACTAGCGGGGCCCAGTGGTGAGCAGTTCTTC	CAWRLAGPSGEQFF